This paragraph reports one T cell receptor beta chain. The source of the sample is a study of cytomegalovirus exposure and HLA in healthy donors. The CDR3 is 19 residues long. Amplification used 60 Vbeta primers and 13 Jbeta primers. Authors' data handling: Later reanalysis found approximately 80 million unique TCR beta chains, about 11 million of them shared. Produced via immunoSEQ multiplex PCR; TCRdb's table is partial and in-frame only. D and trimming come from the DNA, and the V and J calls and clone size come from that table. The sample consists of roughly 100,000 clones, 77% of them appearing once.

This chain connects TRBV12-2 to TRBJ2-1; the table assigns TRBD2, which was not confirmed against the DNA. TRBV12-2 is described as a pseudogene. Sequencing was performed on PBMCs. The receptor's source is a woman aged 40 to 49 in good health and CMV-seronegative. The CDR3 bases are TGTGCAAGTCGCTTACCACCGGGACTAGCGGGGGTGGGAGTTGGTGAGCAGTTCTTC. Amino acids: CASRLPPGLAGVGVGEQFF.